The 10 T cell receptor beta chains below all came from one sample that was sequenced in a study of cytomegalovirus exposure and HLA in healthy donors. The PCR had 60 Vbeta and 13 Jbeta primers. Data came from immunoSEQ multiplex PCR; TCRdb stores just in-frame clones and leaves some out. Of 150,000 to 200,000 clones listed, 70% to 85% were seen once; the top ten hold under 2%. The sample taken for sequencing was PBMCs. These TCRs come from a woman aged 30 to 39 in good health and CMV-seronegative.

The V and J genes are TRBV19 and TRBJ1-3; D is unclear. Trimming removed 2 bases at V and 1 base at J, with 9 bases between. Germline assignment: CDR1 LNHDA and CDR2 SQIVND (reference sequence). The CDR3 is made up of 15 amino acids. In DNA form, the CDR3 reads TGTGCCAGTAGTATAAGGGAGAGGTCTGGAAACACCATATATTTT. Encoded protein: CASSIRERSGNTIYF.

The chain employs TRBV28 and TRBJ1-5; D is uncertain. The CDR3 loop spans 16 amino acids. Germline CDR1 MDHEN, CDR2 SYDVKM. The V end lost 2 bases, the J end lost 7 bases, and 18 bases lay between the germline ends. The CDR3 loop is CASSLMEPSRVQPQHF. CDR3 nucleotide sequence: TGTGCCAGCAGTTTAATGGAGCCAAGCCGCGTCCAGCCCCAGCATTTT.

The V and J genes are TRBV7-9 and TRBJ1-1; no definite D call. CDR3 length equals 14 residues. CDR1 and CDR2 from the germline V gene are SEHNR and FQNEAQ (reference sequence). Trimming took off 2 bases at V and 1 base at J, with 8 bases between the two ends. The DNA for the CDR3 is TGTGCCAGCAGCTTATTTGGGAGGAACACTGAAGCTTTCTTT. Its translation is CASSLFGRNTEAFF.

This chain uses TRBV9 with TRBJ1-6; 10 bases line up with TRBD1. Germline CDR1 SGDLS, CDR2 YYNGEE. The junction had 6 bases not matched to a gene; V was cut back by 3 bases and J by 9 bases. The CDR3 runs to 15 residues. This CDR3 reads CASSDRQGAISPLHF. Here the CDR3 DNA reads TGTGCCAGCAGCGACAGACAGGGGGCGATTTCACCCCTCCACTTT.

The rearrangement links TRBV29-1 to TRBJ2-1; TRBD2 matches 15 bases. V was clipped by 7 bases and J by 6 bases; unmatched bases: 10. The CDR3 sequence is 16 residues long. CDR1 and CDR2 (germline): SQVTM, ANQGSEA. CDR3 residues: CSASGLAGGAGNEQFF. The CDR3 region has the DNA TGCAGCGCCTCGGGACTAGCGGGGGGAGCGGGCAATGAGCAGTTCTTC.

This clone occurred a few times. This chain uses TRBV4-1 with TRBJ1-1; perhaps TRBD1 as D (5 bases). Trimming took 1 base from V and 6 from J, leaving 15 bases between them. From germline, CDR1 is MGHRA and CDR2 YSYEKL. This CDR3 spans 15 amino acids. The CDR3 nucleotides are TGCGCCAGCAGCCAAGGAGACAGATGGTTGGCTGAAGCTTTCTTT. Translating gives CASSQGDRWLAEAFF.

The chain couples TRBV6-5 to TRBJ1-5; TRBD1 matches at 7 bases. Unmatched junction bases numbered 4, after V lost 7 bases and J lost 1 base. The V gene's germline CDR1 is MNHEY and CDR2 SVGAGI. The CDR3 totals 14 residues. The CDR3 sequence is CASKRGQSNQPQHF. In nucleotides, the CDR3 is TGTGCCAGCAAAAGGGGACAGAGCAATCAGCCCCAGCATTTT.

This chain links TRBV11-3 with TRBJ2-3; D is unclear. Germline values: CDR1 SGHNT, CDR2 YENEEA. Trimming pared 5 bases from V and 2 bases from J, leaving 8 bases between. This CDR3 is built from 13 residues. The CDR3 sequence: CASSTQFTDTQYF. The CDR3 DNA follows: TGTGCCAGCAGCACCCAGTTCACAGATACGCAGTATTTT.

DNA for the CDR3: TGTGCTAGTGGCGCCGGGGGGGAACAAGAGACCCAGTACTTC. This translates into CASGAGGEQETQYF. This rearrangement joins TRBV12-5 to TRBJ2-5; 8 bases map to TRBD2. Germline values: CDR1 LGHNT, CDR2 FRNRAP. With V trimmed by 6 bases and J by 2 bases, 5 bases remained unmatched. The CDR3 loop spans 14 amino acids. Supplemented by reference TRBV12-5 and TRBJ2-5, the full variable domain reads DARVTQTPRHKVTEMGQEVTMRCQPILGHNTVFWYRQTMMQGLELLAYFRNRAPLDDSGMPKDRFSAEMPDATLATLKIQPSEPRDSAVYFCASGAGGEQETQYFGPGTRLLVL.

J is TRBJ2-1 and V is TRBV7-3; 7 bases fit TRBD2. Germline CDR1 is SGHTA and CDR2 is FQGTGA. CDR3 size: 16 residues. Trimming took 2 bases from V and 6 from J; bases not matched to a gene: 10. CDR3 DNA sequence: TGTGCCAGCAGCTTAGGTCGTAGCTCGGGGGGCAATGAGCAGTTCTTC. This encodes CASSLGRSSGGNEQFF.